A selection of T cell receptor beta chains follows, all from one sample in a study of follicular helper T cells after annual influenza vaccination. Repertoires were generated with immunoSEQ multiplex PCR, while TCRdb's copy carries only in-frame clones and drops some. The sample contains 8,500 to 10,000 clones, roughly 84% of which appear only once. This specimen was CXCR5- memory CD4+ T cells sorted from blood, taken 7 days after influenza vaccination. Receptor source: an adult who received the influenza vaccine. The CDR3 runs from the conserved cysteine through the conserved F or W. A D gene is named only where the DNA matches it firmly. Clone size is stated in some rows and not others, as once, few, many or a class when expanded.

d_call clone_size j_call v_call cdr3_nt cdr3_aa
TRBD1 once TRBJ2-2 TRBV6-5 TGTGCCAGCAGTTACCGAGGGACAGGGGGCACCGGGGAGCTGTTTTTT CASSYRGTGGTGELFF
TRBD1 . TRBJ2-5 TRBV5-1 TGCGCCAGCAGCTCCGGGACAGGGCAAGAGACCCAGTACTTC CASSSGTGQETQYF
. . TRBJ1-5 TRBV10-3 TGTGCGATACACGAGCAATATGGCCAGCCCCAGCATTTT CAIHEQYGQPQHF
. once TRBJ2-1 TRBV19 TGTGCCAGTAGTATGGGGGTCCTCAATGAGCAGTTCTTC CASSMGVLNEQFF
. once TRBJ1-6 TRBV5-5 TGTGCCAGCAGCTTGATGGTCCAGGGGAATTCACCCCTCCACTTT CASSLMVQGNSPLHF
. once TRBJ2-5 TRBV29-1 TGCAGCGGGGGAGCGGGCCCACCCCAAGAGACCCAGTACTTC CSGGAGPPQETQYF
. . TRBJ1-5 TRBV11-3 TGTGCCAGCAGCTTAGGTTGGGCAGCGGGGGTCAGCAATCAGCCCCAGCATTTT CASSLGWAAGVSNQPQHF
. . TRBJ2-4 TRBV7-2 TGTGCCAGCAGCTTGTACAGCAGTAGCAAAAACATTCAGTACTTC CASSLYSSSKNIQYF
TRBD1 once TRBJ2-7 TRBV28 TGTGCCAGCAGTCCTGGGACAGGGGGTACCTACGAGCAGTACTTC CASSPGTGGTYEQYF
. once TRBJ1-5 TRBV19 TGTGCCAGTAGTCTCCGGGGCTCCAATCAGCCCCAGCATTTT CASSLRGSNQPQHF
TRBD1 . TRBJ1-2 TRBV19 TGTGCCAGTAGTAGCCAGGGGGCAGCTAACTATGGCTACACCTTC CASSSQGAANYGYTF
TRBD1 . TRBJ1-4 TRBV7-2 TGTGCCAGCAGCCCCGACAGGGGTGGTGAAAAACTGTTTTTT CASSPDRGGEKLFF
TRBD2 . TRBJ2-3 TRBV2 TGTGCCAGCATCTCCAGAGGGACTAGCGGGGGGACTTCAGATACGCAGTATTTT CASISRGTSGGTSDTQYF
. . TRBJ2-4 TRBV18 TGTGCCAGCTCTCCGAGCAAAAACATTCAGTACTTC CASSPSKNIQYF
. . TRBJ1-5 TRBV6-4 TGTGCCAGCAGTGAAGGGGCAGGGGATCAGCCCCAGCATTTT CASSEGAGDQPQHF
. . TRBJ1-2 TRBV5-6 TGTGCCAGCAGCCTACAGGGAATTAGCTATGGCTACACCTTC CASSLQGISYGYTF
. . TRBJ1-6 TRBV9 TGTGCCAGCAGCGTAGGAACCGAGTATAATTCACCCCTCCACTTT CASSVGTEYNSPLHF
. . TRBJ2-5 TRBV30 TGTGCCTGGAGTGTCAGCTCGCCCGGGACCCAGTACTTC CAWSVSSPGTQYF
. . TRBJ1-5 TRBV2 TGTGCCAGCAGCCCGCGGGATTTCGGCAATCAGCCCCAGCATTTT CASSPRDFGNQPQHF
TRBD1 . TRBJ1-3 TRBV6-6 TGTGCCAGCAGGCCCAGGGGGGCTGGAAACACCATATATTTT CASRPRGAGNTIYF
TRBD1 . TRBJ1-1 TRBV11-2 TGTGCCAGCAGCTTGACAGGGGAAGCTTTCTTT CASSLTGEAFF
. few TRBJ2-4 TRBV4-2 TGTGCCAGCAGCCATACTACCGAGTTCACCTTGGCCAAAAACATTCAGTACTTC CASSHTTEFTLAKNIQYF
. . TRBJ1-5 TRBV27 TGTGCCAGCAGTCCCCAAGGGCGGATTGATAATAGCAATCAGCCCCAGCATTTT CASSPQGRIDNSNQPQHF
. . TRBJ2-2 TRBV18 TGTGCCAGCTCACCAACCCACAACAACGGGGAGCTGTTTTTT CASSPTHNNGELFF
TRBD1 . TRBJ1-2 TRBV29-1 TGCAGCGCCGCAGACAGGGACTATGGCTACACCTTC CSAADRDYGYTF
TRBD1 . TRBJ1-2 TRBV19 TGTGCCAGTACGGATCAGGGGGGTTTTTATGGCTACACCTTC CASTDQGGFYGYTF
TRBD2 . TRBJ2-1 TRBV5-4 TGTGCCAGCAGCTTGACCGGCGGGAGTGACTACAATGAGCAGTTCTTC CASSLTGGSDYNEQFF
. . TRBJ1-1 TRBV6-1 TGTGCCAGCAGTGGAGGGACATACCTCATGAACACTGAAGCTTTCTTT CASSGGTYLMNTEAFF
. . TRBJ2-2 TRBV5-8 TGTGCCAGCAGCTTGGCCTGGGGAAAAAACACCGGGGAGCTGTTTTTT CASSLAWGKNTGELFF
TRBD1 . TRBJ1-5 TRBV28 TGTGCCACCACGAGACAGGGATATAGCAATCAGCCCCAGCATTTT CATTRQGYSNQPQHF
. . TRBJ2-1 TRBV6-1 TGTGCCAGCAGTGGTATCGCGGGTCGGAATGAGCAGTTCTTC CASSGIAGRNEQFF
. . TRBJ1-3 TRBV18 TGTGCCAGCTCGCCCCAGGGTCCTACGAGCTCTGGAAACACCATATATTTT CASSPQGPTSSGNTIYF
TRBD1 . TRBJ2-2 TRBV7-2 TGTGCCAGCAGCTCCGGGACAGGGGCGTCCGGGGAGCTGTTTTTT CASSSGTGASGELFF
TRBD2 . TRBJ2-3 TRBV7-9 TGTGCCAGTACTAGCGGGAGTACAGATACGCAGTATTTT CASTSGSTDTQYF
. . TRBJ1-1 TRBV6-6 TGTGCCAGCAGTTACTCAGCCGGCGGAAGAAACACTGAAGCTTTCTTT CASSYSAGGRNTEAFF
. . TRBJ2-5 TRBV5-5 TGTGCCAGCAGCGACCGGGTAGGGGGCCAAGAGACCCAGTACTTC CASSDRVGGQETQYF
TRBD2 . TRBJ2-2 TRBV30 TGTGCCTGGAAAAGCGGGGGGGTCGCCGGGGAGCTGTTTTTT CAWKSGGVAGELFF
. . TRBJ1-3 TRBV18 TGTGCCAGCTCACCACCGGGAGAATCTGGAAACACCATATATTTT CASSPPGESGNTIYF
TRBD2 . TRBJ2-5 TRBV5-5 TGTGCCAGCAGCTGGGAGGGTCAAGAGACCCAGTACTTC CASSWEGQETQYF
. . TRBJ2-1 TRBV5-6 TGTGCCAGCAGCTTAAACGGGACACCTCGGTTGGGTGAGCAGTTCTTC CASSLNGTPRLGEQFF
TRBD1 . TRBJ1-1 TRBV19 TGTGCCAGTAGTAGGGGACAGGGATCTGAAGCTTTCTTT CASSRGQGSEAFF